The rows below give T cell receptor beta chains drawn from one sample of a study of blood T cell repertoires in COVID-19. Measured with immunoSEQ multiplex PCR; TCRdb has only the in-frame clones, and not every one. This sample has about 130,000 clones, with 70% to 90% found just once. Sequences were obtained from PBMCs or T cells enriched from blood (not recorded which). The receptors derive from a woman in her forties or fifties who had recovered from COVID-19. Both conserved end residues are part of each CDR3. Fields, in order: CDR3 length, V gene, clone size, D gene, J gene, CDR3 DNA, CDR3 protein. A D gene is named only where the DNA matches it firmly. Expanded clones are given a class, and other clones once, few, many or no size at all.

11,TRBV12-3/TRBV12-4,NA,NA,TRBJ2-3,TGTGCCAGCAGCCACAGAGATACGCAGTATTTT,CASSHRDTQYF
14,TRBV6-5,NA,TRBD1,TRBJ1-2,TGTGCCAGCAGGGGACGGACAGGGGCTGATGGCTACACCTTC,CASRGRTGADGYTF
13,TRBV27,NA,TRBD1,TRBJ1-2,TGTGCCAGCAGTTTAACAGGGGAGGCTGGCTACACCTTC,CASSLTGEAGYTF
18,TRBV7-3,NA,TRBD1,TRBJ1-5,TGTGCCAGCAGCTTAACAGCGACAGGGGCTTCTCTCAATCAGCCCCAGCATTTT,CASSLTATGASLNQPQHF
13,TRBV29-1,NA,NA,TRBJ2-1,TGCAGCGTCGGAGGTTTGGCAGGCAATGAGCAGTTCTTC,CSVGGLAGNEQFF
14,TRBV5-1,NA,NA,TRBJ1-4,TGCGCCAGCAGCCGGGTGGGCGGGGGAGAAAAACTGTTTTTT,CASSRVGGGEKLFF
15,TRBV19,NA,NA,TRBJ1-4,TGTGCCAGTAGCCCAGGCGAATCCACTAATGAAAAACTGTTTTTT,CASSPGESTNEKLFF
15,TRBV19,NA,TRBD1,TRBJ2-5,TGTGCCAGTAGGCTGACAGGGGTCACTCAAGAGACCCAGTACTTC,CASRLTGVTQETQYF
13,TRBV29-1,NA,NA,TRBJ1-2,TGCAGCGTTGAATGGGCACAGGCGGATGGCTACACCTTC,CSVEWAQADGYTF
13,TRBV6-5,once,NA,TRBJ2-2,TGTGCCAGCAGGGGCGCGAACACCGGGGAGCTGTTTTTT,CASRGANTGELFF
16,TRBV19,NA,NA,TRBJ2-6,TGTGCCAGTAGTGTCGACGGGTACTCTGGGGCCAACGTCCTGACTTTC,CASSVDGYSGANVLTF